This TCR beta chain was sequenced in a study of T cell responses to AZD1222 COVID-19 vaccine. The repertoire was sequenced with immunoSEQ multiplex PCR; TCRdb's copy has only in-frame clones and lacks some. Altogether just over 65,000 clones are present, more than 75% being singletons, with the ten largest covering about 18%. Study-wide findings and caveats: Spike-spanning, vaccine-associated CD4 TCRs were dominant at 160-218 and 743-854.

Concerning this clone itself: Its antigen is unknown.

This clonotype was obtained from an adult in good health. The sequencing used peripheral blood, collected on day 0 of AZD1222 vaccination.

CDR3 amino acids: CASSRPGDAKNIQYF. DNA of the CDR3: TGTGCCAGTAGTCGACCCGGTGACGCCAAAAACATTCAGTACTTC. J is TRBJ2-4 and V is TRBV19; D is unresolved. Germline V gives CDR1 LNHDA, CDR2 SQIVND (reference sequence). CDR3 size: 15 residues. Trimming removed 5 bases at V and 1 base at J, with 12 bases between.